The 12 T cell receptor beta chains reported below all come from one sample, sequenced in a study of T cells in localized non-small cell lung cancer. TCRdb's copy holds only in-frame clones and misses some; the assay was immunoSEQ multiplex PCR. Here the sample spans some 2,000 clones, roughly 46% being singletons. The sample here was lung tumor tissue, taken before any cancer treatment. These receptors were collected from an older male donor with stage II lung adenocarcinoma.

The rearrangement uses TRBV14 and TRBJ1-2, with TRBD1 as a possible D gene (6 bases). The CDR3 runs to 14 residues. V shed 4 bases and J shed 5 bases, with 14 bases lying between them. Germline values: CDR1 SGHDN, CDR2 FVKESK. The DNA for the CDR3 is TGTGCCAGCAGCCCAAGACAGGCTGGGTATGGCTACACCTTC. The encoded protein is CASSPRQAGYGYTF. Using reference TRBV14 and TRBJ1-2 for the parts outside the CDR3, the full variable domain is EAGVTQFPSHSVIEKGQTVTLRCDPISGHDNLYWYRRVMGKEIKFLLHFVKESKQDESGMPNNRFLAERTGGTYSTLKVQPAELEDSGVYFCASSPRQAGYGYTFGSGTRLTVV.

For this clone: The junction departs from germline at one end; a sequencing error may be responsible. V is TRBV25-1 and J is TRBJ1-3, with D unresolved. The CDR3 sequence is 12 residues long. CDR1 and CDR2 from the germline V gene are MGHDK and SYGVNS. CDR3 loop: CASSGAGITIYF. The CDR3 DNA is TGTGCCAGCAGTGGGGCAGGAATCACCATATATTTT.

The count of this clone is one. The rearrangement uses TRBV14 and TRBJ1-1; tentative D call: TRBD1 (5 bases). Germline loops: CDR1 SGHDN, CDR2 FVKESK. The CDR3 has 14 residues. Trimming cost V 3 bases and J 6 bases, with 14 bases left between them. The CDR3 DNA sequence: TGTGCCAGCAGCCACCCGAGGGGTACGGCTGAAGCTTTCTTT. Protein: CASSHPRGTAEAFF.

This chain joins TRBV9 and TRBJ1-1; a possible D gene is TRBD1 (5 bases). The germline CDR1 and CDR2 sequences are SGDLS and YYNGEE. Trimming took 4 bases from V and 3 from J, leaving 13 bases between them. The CDR3 contains 14 residues. The CDR3 DNA sequence: TGTGCCAGCAGCCGTGGGGGTCGGGACACTGAAGCTTTCTTT. It yields the protein CASSRGGRDTEAFF.

This clone was counted only a few times. This sequence joins TRBV19 and TRBJ2-1, with TRBD1 as a possible D gene (6 bases). Looked up from germline, CDR1 is LNHDA and CDR2 is SQIVND (reference sequence). The CDR3 covers 13 residues. Between the trimmed V and J ends, which lost 3 bases and 6 bases, there was a span of 9 bases. The CDR3, as DNA: TGTGCCAGTAGTATCCGGACAGTCAATGAGCAGTTCTTC. Encoded protein: CASSIRTVNEQFF.

V usage is TRBV5-1 and J usage is TRBJ2-3, with 7 bases fitting TRBD1. The V and J ends lost 4 bases and 0 bases, in that order; junction bases with no gene match: 5. CDR3 length: 15 amino acids. Germline loops: CDR1 SGHRS, CDR2 YFSETQ. The CDR3 nucleotides read TGCGCCAGCAGCCCCGGGACAGCTAGCACAGATACGCAGTATTTT. Amino acids: CASSPGTASTDTQYF. Drawing the rest from reference TRBV5-1 and TRBJ2-3, the complete variable domain is KAGVTQTPRYLIKTRGQQVTLSCSPISGHRSVSWYQQTPGQGLQFLFEYFSETQRNKGNFPGRFSGRQFSNSRSEMNVSTLELGDSALYLCASSPGTASTDTQYFGPGTRLTVL.

The rearrangement joins TRBV6-1 to TRBJ1-4; 9 bases are shared with TRBD1. The CDR3 has 16 amino acids. CDR1 MNHNS and CDR2 SASEGT come from the germline V gene. The ends lost 0 bases at V and 8 bases at J; junction bases unmatched: 7. The CDR3 nucleotides are TGTGCCAGCAGTGAAGCGCAGGGGACAGGGAACGAAAAACTGTTTTTT. Translating it yields CASSEAQGTGNEKLFF.

This clone is labeled medium-sized. This chain links TRBV11-3 with TRBJ2-7, with a possible D match to TRBD1 (5 bases). Germline V gives CDR1 SGHNT, CDR2 YENEEA. The CDR3 is made up of 15 amino acids. V was cut by 5 bases and J by 2 bases, with 16 bases left in between. Written as DNA, the CDR3 is TGTGCCAGCAGCCAATCAATGACAGTACCCTACGAGCAGTACTTC. Its protein product is CASSQSMTVPYEQYF.

The chain has TRBV18 and TRBJ2-7, with D unclear. This CDR3 contains 14 residues. V was trimmed by 1 base and J by 3 bases, leaving 10 bases between them. Germline CDR1 is KGHSH and CDR2 is LQKENI. Here the CDR3 DNA reads TGTGCCAGCTCACCACTGATCGGCAGCTACGAGCAGTACTTC. It translates to CASSPLIGSYEQYF.

This clone was seen only a few times. The rearrangement uses TRBV28 and TRBJ2-3; TRBD2 matches at 8 bases. Germline V CDR1 and CDR2: MDHEN, SYDVKM. CDR3 length: 15 amino acids. Losses at the gene ends were 6 bases for V and 10 bases for J; bases not matched to a gene: 15. The chain's CDR3 is CASSPPSGRGGAQYF. In DNA form, the CDR3 reads TGTGCCAGCAGCCCGCCTAGCGGGCGGGGCGGGGCGCAGTATTTT. The full variable domain, in which reference TRBV28 and TRBJ2-3 provide the parts outside the CDR3, is DVKVTQSSRYLVKRTGEKVFLECVQDMDHENMFWYRQDPGLGLRLIYFSYDVKMKEKGDIPEGYSVSREKKERFSLILESASTNQTSMYLCASSPPSGRGGAQYFGPGTRLTVL.

The V and J genes are TRBV11-3 and TRBJ2-3, with D uncertain. The germline gives CDR1 SGHNT, CDR2 YENEEA. Trimming cost V 2 bases and J 1 base, with 10 bases left between them. The CDR3 extends over 15 amino acids. CDR3 protein: CASSLNTVGTDTQYF. DNA of the CDR3: TGTGCCAGCAGCTTAAATACGGTAGGCACAGATACGCAGTATTTT. Using reference TRBV11-3 and TRBJ2-3 for the parts outside the CDR3, the full variable domain is EAGVVQSPRYKIIEKKQPVAFWCNPISGHNTLYWYLQNLGQGPELLIRYENEEAVDDSQLPKDRFSAERLKGVDSTLKIQPAELGDSAVYLCASSLNTVGTDTQYFGPGTRLTVL.

This clone was counted only a few times. The CDR3 DNA is TGTGCCAGCAGTTACGATAGCGGAACCGGGGAGCTGTTTTTT. It is translated as CASSYDSGTGELFF. V usage is TRBV6-8 and J usage is TRBJ2-2; D may be TRBD2 (6 bases). This CDR3 has 14 residues. Germline V gene lookup returns CDR1 MNHGY and CDR2 SAAAGT. The V and J ends lost 2 bases and 5 bases respectively, with 9 bases between them.